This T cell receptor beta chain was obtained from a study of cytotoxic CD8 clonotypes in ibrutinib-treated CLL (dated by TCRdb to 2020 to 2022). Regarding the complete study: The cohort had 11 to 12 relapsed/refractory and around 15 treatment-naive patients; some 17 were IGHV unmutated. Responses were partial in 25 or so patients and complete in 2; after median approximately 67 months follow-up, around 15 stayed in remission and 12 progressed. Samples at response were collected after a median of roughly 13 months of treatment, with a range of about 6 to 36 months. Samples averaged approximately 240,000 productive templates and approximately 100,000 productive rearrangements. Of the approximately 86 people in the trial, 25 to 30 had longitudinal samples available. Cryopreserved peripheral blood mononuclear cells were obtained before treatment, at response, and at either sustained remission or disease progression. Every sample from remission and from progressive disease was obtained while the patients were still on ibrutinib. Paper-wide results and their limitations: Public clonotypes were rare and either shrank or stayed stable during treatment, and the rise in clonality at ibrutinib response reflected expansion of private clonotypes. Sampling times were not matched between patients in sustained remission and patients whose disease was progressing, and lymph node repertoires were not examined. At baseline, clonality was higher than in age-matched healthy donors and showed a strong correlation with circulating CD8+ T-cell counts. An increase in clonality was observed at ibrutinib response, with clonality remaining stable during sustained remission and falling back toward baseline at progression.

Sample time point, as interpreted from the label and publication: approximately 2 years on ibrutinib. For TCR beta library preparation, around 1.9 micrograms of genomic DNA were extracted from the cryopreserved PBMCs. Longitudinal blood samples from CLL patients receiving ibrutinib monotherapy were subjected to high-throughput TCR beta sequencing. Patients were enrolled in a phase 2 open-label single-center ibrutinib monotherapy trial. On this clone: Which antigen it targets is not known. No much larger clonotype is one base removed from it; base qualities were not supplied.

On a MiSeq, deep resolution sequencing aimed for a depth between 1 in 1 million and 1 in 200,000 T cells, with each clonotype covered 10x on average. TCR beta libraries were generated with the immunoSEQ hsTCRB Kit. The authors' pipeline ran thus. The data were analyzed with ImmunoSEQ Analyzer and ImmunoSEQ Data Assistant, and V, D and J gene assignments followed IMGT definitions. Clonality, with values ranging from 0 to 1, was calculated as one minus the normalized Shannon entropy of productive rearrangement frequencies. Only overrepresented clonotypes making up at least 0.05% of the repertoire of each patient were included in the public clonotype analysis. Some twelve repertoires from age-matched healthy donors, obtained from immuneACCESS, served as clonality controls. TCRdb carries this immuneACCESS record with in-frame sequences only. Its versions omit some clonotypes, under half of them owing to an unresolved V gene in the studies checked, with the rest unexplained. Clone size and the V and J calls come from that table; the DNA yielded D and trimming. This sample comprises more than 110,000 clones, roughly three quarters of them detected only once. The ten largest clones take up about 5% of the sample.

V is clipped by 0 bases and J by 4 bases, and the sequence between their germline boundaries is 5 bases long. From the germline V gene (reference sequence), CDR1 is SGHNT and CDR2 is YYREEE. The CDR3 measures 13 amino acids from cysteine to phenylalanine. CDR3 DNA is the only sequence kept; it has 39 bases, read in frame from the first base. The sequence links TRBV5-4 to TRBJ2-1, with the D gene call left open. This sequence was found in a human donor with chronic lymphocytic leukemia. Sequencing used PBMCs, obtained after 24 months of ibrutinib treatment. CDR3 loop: CASSLASYNEQFF. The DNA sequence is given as TGTGCCAGCAGCTTGGCGAGTTACAATGAGCAGTTCTTC. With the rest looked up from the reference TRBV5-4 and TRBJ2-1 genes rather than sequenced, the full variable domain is ETGVTQSPTHLIKTRGQQVTLRCSSQSGHNTVSWYQQALGQGPQFIFQYYREEENGRGNFPPRFSGLQFPNYSSELNVNALELDDSALYLCASSLASYNEQFFGPGTRLTVL.